This T cell receptor beta chain was documented in a study of blood T cell repertoires in COVID-19 (dated by TCRdb to the early 2020s). Broadly, across the study: Samples covering the acute and convalescent phases of COVID-19 were provided by collaborators in the United States, Italy and Spain. Subjects who had been exposed to COVID-19, were actively infected with it, or had recovered from it provided the deeply sampled blood TCRbeta repertoires that made up the dataset. The repertoires were released in a freely available public database meant as a resource for research on the immune response to SARS-CoV-2. A de-identified subject ID, COVID-19 status, age in years and sex were almost always included in the sample metadata. The samples were drawn from the first 160 participants of the ongoing ImmuneRACE study and from 1,254 subjects provided by 6 global collaborators. Where available, HLA class I and class II types were obtained from metadata supplied by the sample provider rather than from assay-based typing. The material from the prospective study consisted of cDNA or gDNA derived from T cells, B-cell-depleted T cells, or PBMCs.

As regards this clone: Its cognate antigen has yet to be identified. The record has no base qualities; no much larger clone is one base away.

The research as a whole found: How much clinical and demographic metadata was included differed by source and by participant, and the metadata was provided uncurated.

Each collaborating institution followed its own protocols to collect whole blood in K2EDTA tubes. For TCRbeta analysis, collaborators shipped samples as frozen whole blood, isolated PBMCs, or DNA extracted from either of those sample types. The immunoSEQ Assay, a bias-controlled multiplex PCR, was used to amplify TCRbeta CDR3 regions from genomic DNA. From the authors' description of their analysis: Nucleated cell counts per sample were estimated from amplification of reference gene primers within the assay. To quantify the absolute abundance of each unique TCRbeta CDR3 rearrangement, sequence reads were collapsed and filtered. Productive Simpson clonality was computed per sample as the square root of Simpson's diversity index over productive rearrangements. TCRdb took over this immuneACCESS table, retaining in-frame rearrangements with V and J assigned. Such tables are incomplete; in checked studies, under half of the missing clones stem from an unresolved V gene, and the remainder is unexplained. V and J calls and clone size are as listed in that table; D and trimming were resolved from the DNA. This sample has about 330,000 clones in its table, and around four fifths of those were observed once. The ten largest clones represent about 1.2% of the sample.

Sequenced input: peripheral blood. The source of this sequence is a woman aged 45 to 65 with acute or convalescent COVID-19.

The CDR3: CASSPSSGLTGELFF. The nucleotide sequence reads TGTGCCAGCAGCCCCAGTTCAGGGCTGACCGGGGAGCTGTTTTTT. The V and J genes are TRBV11-2 and TRBJ2-2; TRBD1 is possibly the D segment (5 matching bases). The junction shows trimming of 5 bases on V and 5 bases on J, plus 15 bases between the germline ends. Via the germline V gene, CDR1 is SGHAT and CDR2 FQNNGV. From the cysteine up to the phenylalanine, the CDR3 has a length of 15 residues. Only the CDR3 region is kept as DNA, spanning 45 bases read in frame from base 1.